This entry concerns a single T cell receptor (beta chain). The antigen remains undetermined. This record comes from a study of T cells after yellow fever vaccination. Whole-study findings and limits: There was a possibility that FACS-sorted repertoires contained abundant clonotypes contaminating from the bulk population. Clonotype sharing between CD4 and CD8 compartments was small. Most clones from primary vaccination resurfaced after the booster (roughly 96% CD4, around 91% CD8).

The study made its TCR cDNA through 5'RACE template switching. That step introduced a universal primer site along with UMIs. TCRdb reprocessed the 5' RACE reads via MiXCR and lists one record per CDR3 protein. The table shows roughly 310,000 distinct CDR3 sequences, with 8.7% occurring only once. The CDR3 is 14 amino acids. Trimming left V 5 bases short and J 6 bases short, with 11 bases between. The germline V gene has CDR1 SGHVS and CDR2 FQNEAQ. The chain has TRBV7-8 and TRBJ1-6; D is ambiguous. The sample was PBMCs, taken on the day of the first yellow fever vaccination. This TCR derives from a man in his late teens or twenties who received the YFV17D yellow fever vaccine. For the CDR3, the DNA is TGTGCCAGCAGCCCGGGCCCGGCTAATTCACCCCTCCACTTT. Translation: CASSPGPANSPLHF. The whole variable domain, remainder taken from reference TRBV7-8 and TRBJ1-6, is GAGVSQSPRYKVAKRGQDVALRCDPISGHVSLFWYQQALGQGPEFLTYFQNEAQLDKSGLPSDRFFAERPEGSVSTLKIQRTQQEDSAVYLCASSPGPANSPLHFGNGTRLTVT.